This record concerns one T cell receptor (beta chain) sequence. This is likely a read error, given that the CDR3 carries no conserved phenylalanine or tryptophan at its end. Trimming took off 4 bases at V and 0 bases at J, with 13 bases between the two ends. The CDR3 extends over 16 amino acids. Germline V gene sequence: CDR1 SEHNR, CDR2 FQNEAQ (reference sequence). This specimen comes from a study of shared clonotypes between healthy human individuals. Profiling relied on immunoSEQ multiplex PCR, and the TCRdb table lists in-frame clones only, not all of them. The sample yields fewer than 550,000 clones, over 75% seen once.

V gene TRBV7-9 combines with J gene TRBJ1-3; D is possibly TRBD1 (5 bases). Sequencing was performed on PBMCs. The receptor comes from a woman in her forties in good health. Some clones in this sample may be carry-over from other donors' samples. CDR3 bases: TGTGCCAGCAGCTCCTCCAGACAGAGCTCTGGAAACACCATATATCTT. Residues: CASSSSRQSSGNTIYL.